The entry below gives a single T cell receptor beta chain sequence along with its context. What it binds is unknown. The CDR3 totals 15 residues. Trimming left V 4 bases short and J 2 bases short, with 15 bases between. Germline V gene lookup returns CDR1 SNHLY and CDR2 FYNNEI. The data derive from a study of T-cell reconstitution after alpha-beta-depleted transplantation in children. Library preparation (for TCRbeta) was performed with unique molecular identifiers. TCRdb analysed the PCR reads with MiXCR anew, one entry per CDR3 protein. Of about 1,000,000 distinct CDR3 sequences detected, about 26% appear once; the ten largest clones hold about 28%. Findings and caveats of the study: One year after transplant, T-cell counts and diversity came mostly from newly produced T cells. It was reported that alpha-beta T cells came from several hundred expanded graft clones (about two months after transplant). High day-60 TCRbeta diversity in some patients came from surviving recipient T cells and thymic progenitors.

The clonotype originates from a boy in the first two years of life who had a stem cell transplant for SCID, so the T cells may come from the graft donor. Sequenced material: PBMCs, mostly from graft donor cells, taken 360 days after TCRalphabeta/CD19-depleted stem cell transplant. The chain has TRBV2 and TRBJ2-7; no definite D call. The CDR3 is CASSVVMGLPYEQYF. The CDR3 DNA is TGTGCCAGCAGTGTAGTAATGGGCCTACCCTACGAGCAGTACTTC. The entire variable domain, with the rest obtained from reference TRBV2 and TRBJ2-7, is as follows: EPEVTQTPSHQVTQMGQEVILRCVPISNHLYFYWYRQILGQKVEFLVSFYNNEISEKSEIFDDQFSVERPDGSNFTLKIRSTKLEDSAMYFCASSVVMGLPYEQYFGPGTRLTVT.